The 20 T cell receptor beta chains below come from one sample, sequenced in a study of molecular identifiers for immune sequencing clone quantification. TCRdb re-derived calls from the PCR reads in MiXCR, one entry per CDR3 protein. The top ten hold 0.85% of the sample, which has under 650,000 distinct CDR3 sequences, 15% to 20% seen once. The specimen was naive CD8+ T cells from blood, with Jurkat cell RNA spiked in. The subset denotes: FACS-sorted CD8+CD4-CCR7+CD45RA+ naive T cells. Receptors originate from a human donor in good health. Some libraries in this study had Jurkat cell RNA spiked in.

This clonotype was counted a single time. The genes are TRBV27 and TRBJ1-1; 11 bases map to TRBD1. Germline V CDR1 and CDR2: MNHEY, SMNVEV (reference sequence). The length of the CDR3 is 15 residues. V lost 6 bases, J lost 4 bases, and 7 bases stayed unmatched. The CDR3 region is CASSSGTGGSTEAFF. CDR3 nucleotides: TGTGCCAGCAGCTCCGGGACAGGGGGTAGCACTGAAGCTTTCTTT.

At least ten counts were recorded for this clonotype. The gene calls are TRBV5-1 and TRBJ2-1; TRBD2 might be the D (6 bases). CDR1 is SGHRS, CDR2 YFSETQ, per germline. V lost 6 bases to trimming and J lost 9 bases, with 10 bases between them. The CDR3 contains 11 residues. The CDR3 spells CASTLGGEQFF. Here the CDR3 DNA reads TGCGCCAGCACCCTGGGGGGTGAGCAGTTCTTC. Full variable domain (rest looked up from reference TRBV5-1 and TRBJ2-1): KAGVTQTPRYLIKTRGQQVTLSCSPISGHRSVSWYQQTPGQGLQFLFEYFSETQRNKGNFPGRFSGRQFSNSRSEMNVSTLELGDSALYLCASTLGGEQFFGPGTRLTVL.

Of note for this clonotype: A much larger clone differs from this one at a single base, so this may be a read error. The chain combines TRBV24-1 with TRBJ2-2, with 11 bases that match TRBD2. The CDR3 totals 17 residues. Germline CDR1 and CDR2: KGHDR and SFDVKD. Here the CDR3 reads CATPEHPGLAVPGELLF. The DNA for the CDR3 is TGTGCCACCCCGGAGCATCCGGGACTAGCGGTACCGGGTGAGCTGCTTTTT.

This clonotype has at least ten counts. CDR3 sequence (DNA): TGCAGCGTTCTTCAGAAAGAGACCCAGTACTTC. As protein: CSVLQKETQYF. The chain has TRBV29-1 and TRBJ2-5; no clear D. Germline CDR1 reads SQVTM; CDR2 reads ANQGSEA. Trimming shortened V by 5 bases and J by 3 bases, and 7 bases separated the two germline ends. The CDR3 has 11 amino acids.

This clonotype was seen many times. The gene calls are TRBV30 and TRBJ2-7; TRBD2 agrees at 7 bases. J was trimmed by 5 bases and V by 0 bases; bases with no gene match: 1. The germline V gene encodes CDR1 GTSNPN and CDR2 SVGIG (reference sequence). The CDR3 sequence is 12 residues long. The CDR3 loop reads CAWSVAGDEQYF. CDR3 coding DNA: TGTGCCTGGAGTGTGGCGGGGGACGAGCAGTACTTC.

This clonotype has just a few counts. This chain connects TRBV4-1 to TRBJ1-1; perhaps TRBD1 as D (5 bases). Deletions cut 4 bases from V and 1 base from J, with 13 bases between. The germline CDR1 and CDR2 sequences are MGHRA and YSYEKL. This CDR3 contains 15 residues. Here the CDR3 reads CASSPFLDTNTEAFF. The CDR3 coding sequence is TGCGCCAGCAGCCCTTTCCTGGACACGAACACTGAAGCTTTCTTT.

This clonotype was recorded at least ten times. The chain has TRBV4-1 and TRBJ1-2; D is unclear. Germline loops: CDR1 MGHRA, CDR2 YSYEKL. The germline V and J ends were trimmed by 0 bases and 3 bases, with 11 bases remaining between them. This CDR3 contains 15 residues. The CDR3 region has the DNA TGCGCCAGCAGCCAAGAAACCGGGCCGTACTATGGCTACACCTTC. Protein: CASSQETGPYYGYTF.

This clonotype has a count of ten or more. The genes are TRBV2 and TRBJ1-2; 7 bases line up with TRBD1. V lost 6 bases to trimming and J lost 8 bases; unmatched junction nucleotides: 6. Looked up from germline, CDR1 is SNHLY and CDR2 is FYNNEI. The CDR3 has 12 amino acids. DNA for the CDR3: TGTGCCAGCAGAAGACAGGGAGGCGGCTACACCTTC. Translating it yields CASRRQGGGYTF.

The sample holds many counts of this clonotype. The rearrangement joins TRBV7-9 to TRBJ2-3, with D perhaps matching TRBD1 (5 bases). This CDR3 region has 16 residues. V was trimmed by 1 base and J by 0 bases, leaving 11 bases between them. CDR1 and CDR2 from the germline V gene are SEHNR and FQNEAQ (reference sequence). CDR3 amino acids: CASSLVLGASTDTQYF. In DNA form, the CDR3 reads TGTGCCAGCAGCTTAGTCCTAGGGGCCAGCACAGATACGCAGTATTTT.

This clonotype appeared many times. The chain joins TRBV7-9 to TRBJ1-4, with D unresolved. The CDR3 covers 16 residues. Germline V lookup: CDR1 SEHNR, CDR2 FQNEAQ (reference sequence). Deletions cut 5 bases from V and 7 bases from J, with 20 bases between. CDR3 residues: CASSDSRRVRSEKLFF. CDR3 coding DNA: TGTGCCAGCAGCGACTCACGACGGGTCCGCTCTGAAAAACTGTTTTTT.

This clonotype was picked up many times. This chain uses TRBV4-1 with TRBJ2-3; D ambiguous. The germline CDR1 and CDR2 sequences are MGHRA and YSYEKL. Trimming left V 3 bases short and J 6 bases short, with 7 bases between. The CDR3 covers 12 residues. The CDR3 loop reads CASSQGMDTQYF. The CDR3 region has the DNA TGCGCCAGCAGCCAGGGGATGGATACGCAGTATTTT.

Ten or more counts support this clonotype. The V and J genes are TRBV7-6 and TRBJ2-3; TRBD2 might be the D (5 bases). Germline-derived CDR1 and CDR2 are SGHVS and FNYEAQ. Trimming shortened V by 1 base and J by 2 bases, and 13 bases separated the two germline ends. The CDR3 loop spans 16 amino acids. CDR3 nucleotides: TGTGCCAGCAGCTTAGTATCGGCTAGCCTCACAGATACGCAGTATTTT. Protein sequence: CASSLVSASLTDTQYF.

Ten or more counts support this clonotype. The rearrangement links TRBV5-6 to TRBJ1-1; D gene ambiguous. Germline V lookup: CDR1 SGHDT, CDR2 YYEEEE. Trimming stripped 0 bases from V and 1 base from J, with 16 bases between. The CDR3 is made up of 17 amino acids. The CDR3 sequence is CASSLGKVRTGNTEAFF. The CDR3 coding sequence is TGTGCCAGCAGCTTGGGGAAAGTGAGAACGGGGAACACTGAAGCTTTCTTT.

This clonotype was observed at least ten times. The V and J genes are TRBV20-1 and TRBJ1-5; D gene ambiguous. V lost 5 bases, J lost 0 bases, and 17 bases lay in between. Looked up from germline, CDR1 is DFQATT and CDR2 is SNEGSKA (reference sequence). This CDR3 is 16 amino acids long. In nucleotides, the CDR3 is TGCAGTGCTCAAAGGGCGGCAGGCGATAGCAATCAGCCCCAGCATTTT. It encodes CSAQRAAGDSNQPQHF.

This clonotype was counted at least ten times. The chain couples TRBV27 to TRBJ1-6; D remains ambiguous. The CDR3 sequence is 17 residues long. In germline, CDR1 is MNHEY, CDR2 SMNVEV (reference sequence). Trimming shortened V by 5 bases and J by 0 bases, and 14 bases separated the two germline ends. The CDR3 sequence: CASSPTAASSYNSPLHF. DNA for the CDR3: TGTGCCAGCAGTCCCACGGCGGCAAGCTCCTATAATTCACCCCTCCACTTT.

This clonotype was detected only a few times. This clone may be a read error of a much larger clone one base away. The genes are TRBV2 and TRBJ2-7; D unclear. This CDR3 is 12 amino acids long. From germline, CDR1 is SNHLY and CDR2 FYNNEI. The CDR3 loop reads CASGEKWYEQYF. In DNA, the CDR3 is TGTGCCAGCGGTGAAAAATGGTACGAGCAGTACTTC. The entire variable domain, with the rest obtained from reference TRBV2 and TRBJ2-7, is as follows: EPEVTQTPSHQVTQMGQEVILRCVPISNHLYFYWYRQILGQKVEFLVSFYNNEISEKSEIFDDQFSVERPDGSNFTLKIRSTKLEDSAMYFCASGEKWYEQYFGPGTRLTVT.

This clonotype was recorded many times. The rearrangement uses TRBV29-1 and TRBJ2-5; 9 nucleotides align to TRBD1. The V gene's germline CDR1 is SQVTM and CDR2 ANQGSEA. The CDR3 contains 14 residues. The trim removed 2 bases at V and 4 bases at J, leaving 5 bases unmatched. CDR3 nucleotides: TGCAGCGTTGAAATGGGACAGGGAGGAGAGACCCAGTACTTC. Amino acid sequence: CSVEMGQGGETQYF. The variable domain in full, completed from reference TRBV29-1 and TRBJ2-5, reads SAVISQKPSRDICQRGTSLTIQCQVDSQVTMMFWYRQQPGQSLTLIATANQGSEATYESGFVIDKFPISRPNLTFSTLTVSNMSPEDSSIYLCSVEMGQGGETQYFGPGTRLLVL.

This clonotype was detected only a few times. The rearrangement links TRBV15 to TRBJ2-6; D gene ambiguous. This CDR3 region has 14 residues. Germline V gene lookup returns CDR1 LNHNV and CDR2 YYDKDF (reference sequence). The V end lost 3 bases, the J end lost 8 bases, and 11 bases lay between the germline ends. CDR3 sequence: CATSRKDGTNVLTF. For the CDR3, the DNA is TGTGCCACCAGCAGGAAGGACGGCACCAACGTCCTGACTTTC. The complete variable domain, with remaining parts taken from reference TRBV15 and TRBJ2-6, reads DAMVIQNPRYQVTQFGKPVTLSCSQTLNHNVMYWYQQKSSQAPKLLFHYYDKDFNNEADTPDNFQSRRPNTSFCFLDIRSPGLGDTAMYLCATSRKDGTNVLTFGAGSRLTVL.

This clonotype has a count of ten or more. This sequence joins TRBV4-3 and TRBJ1-6, with D possibly TRBD1 on 5 matching bases. Trimming pared 0 bases from V and 5 bases from J, leaving 8 bases between. The CDR3 runs to 15 residues. Looked up from germline, CDR1 is LGHNA and CDR2 is YSLEER. The CDR3 spells CASSQDAGNNSPLHF. Here the CDR3 DNA reads TGCGCCAGCAGCCAAGATGCAGGGAATAATTCACCCCTCCACTTT.

This clonotype has more than one count but fewer than ten. The chain uses TRBV20-1 and TRBJ1-1, with TRBD1 matching over 9 bases. Germline V gene lookup returns CDR1 DFQATT and CDR2 SNEGSKA (reference sequence). V was clipped by 6 bases and J by 0 bases; unmatched bases: 11. CDR3 length: 16 amino acids. CDR3 DNA sequence: TGCAGTGCAGCCGGAGGGACAGGGTGGTTGAACACTGAAGCTTTCTTT. Translation gives CSAAGGTGWLNTEAFF.